Listed here are 17 T cell receptor beta chains from one sample, sequenced in a study of Ad26.COV2.S vaccination and SARS-CoV-2 variants. Described treatment: some 20 received Ad26.COV2.S at low or high dose, single or two shots; several received placebo; per-sample allocation not given. Specimens were obtained on day 63 following the first vaccine or placebo injection. The data were produced by immunoSEQ multiplex PCR, yet TCRdb's version contains in-frame clones alone and is incomplete. The sample lists around 310,000 clones, roughly 88% occurring once. Material: peripheral blood, obtained in a trial of Ad26.COV2.S vaccine versus placebo. These receptors all stem from a person between 18 and 59 years old who received the Ad26.COV2.S COVID-19 vaccine or a placebo.

This clone has more than one count but fewer than ten. The CDR3 DNA sequence: TGTGCCAGCAGCTCCCGACAGGGCGAAAAACTGTTTTTT. It encodes CASSSRQGEKLFF. The V and J genes are TRBV5-6 and TRBJ1-4, with 7 bases matching TRBD1. The CDR3 extends over 13 amino acids. V was clipped by 3 bases and J by 8 bases; unmatched bases: 4. Looked up from germline, CDR1 is SGHDT and CDR2 is YYEEEE. Full variable domain (outside the CDR3, taken from reference TRBV5-6 and TRBJ1-4): DAGVTQSPTHLIKTRGQQVTLRCSPKSGHDTVSWYQQALGQGPQFIFQYYEEEERQRGNFPDRFSGHQFPNYSSELNVNALLLGDSALYLCASSSRQGEKLFFGSGTQLSVL.

The chain couples TRBV28 to TRBJ1-3; D is possibly TRBD1 (6 bases). The CDR3 runs 15 residues. V was trimmed by 8 bases and J by 4 bases, leaving 18 bases between them. Per the germline V gene, CDR1 is MDHEN and CDR2 is SYDVKM. Here the CDR3 DNA reads TGTGCCAGCTCTAGGGGGGGGAATATCGGAAACACCATATATTTT. This sequence encodes CASSRGGNIGNTIYF.

The V gene is TRBV11-2, the J gene TRBJ2-5, with 13 nucleotides matching TRBD2. There are 19 residues in the CDR3. In germline, CDR1 is SGHAT, CDR2 FQNNGV. V lost 1 base and J lost 7; bases outside the gene matches: 15. Here the CDR3 DNA reads TGTGCCAGCAGCTTAGGGGCCCAACTAGCGGGGGGGCCGGCGTGGACCCAGTACTTC. Amino acids: CASSLGAQLAGGPAWTQYF.

This clone appeared a single time. Here the CDR3 DNA reads TGTGCCAGCAGCATACTGACTAGGCGGAAAGAGACCCAGTACTTC. Amino acid sequence: CASSILTRRKETQYF. The chain employs TRBV5-6 and TRBJ2-5; TRBD2 might be the D (6 bases). With 4 bases removed from V and 3 bases from J, the gap between germline ends came to 16 bases. The CDR3 is 15 amino acids. Germline loops: CDR1 SGHDT, CDR2 YYEEEE.

The chain recombines TRBV29-1 with TRBJ1-2; D is uncertain. V shed 3 bases and J shed 1 base, with 6 bases lying between them. Germline V gene sequence: CDR1 SQVTM, CDR2 ANQGSEA. This CDR3 is built from 12 residues. CDR3 nucleotides: TGCAGCGTTGACCACCTTAACTATGGCTACACCTTC. Residues: CSVDHLNYGYTF.

The chain joins TRBV2 to TRBJ1-1; D is uncertain. CDR3 length: 11 amino acids. Germline CDR1 and CDR2: SNHLY and FYNNEI. Trimming shortened V by 5 bases and J by 11 bases, and 12 bases separated the two germline ends. The CDR3 region has the DNA TGTGCCAGCAGTCCCCTGTTTCGGGCTTTCTTT. Translated: CASSPLFRAFF.

The J gene is TRBJ2-5, the V gene TRBV11-2; TRBD2 matches at 8 bases. The CDR3 totals 18 residues. Germline CDR1 is SGHAT and CDR2 is FQNNGV. The trim removed 0 bases at V and 2 bases at J, leaving 11 bases unmatched. CDR3 coding DNA: TGTGCCAGCAGCTTAGATCCCGGGACTAGGAGTAGGCAAGAGACCCAGTACTTC. Protein product: CASSLDPGTRSRQETQYF.

This clone occurred a few times. The genes are TRBV7-9 and TRBJ2-2; unclear D gene. V was trimmed by 3 bases and J by 7 bases, leaving 9 bases between them. The CDR3 is 13 residues long. Germline assignment: CDR1 SEHNR and CDR2 FQNEAQ (reference sequence). Here the CDR3 DNA reads TGTGCCAGCAGCTTCCAGGCGAACGGGGAGCTGTTTTTT. Encoded protein: CASSFQANGELFF.

The J gene is TRBJ2-3, the V gene TRBV6-2 or TRBV6-3; 8 bases fit TRBD1. Germline trimming cut 6 bases from V and 2 bases from J; bases unmatched to any gene: 19. This CDR3 spans 19 amino acids. CDR1 is MNHEY, CDR2 SVGEGT, per germline. CDR3 region: CASSHNTLRTGSFTDTQYF. CDR3 DNA: TGTGCCAGCAGCCATAACACGCTAAGGACAGGGAGCTTCACAGATACGCAGTATTTT.

The rearrangement uses TRBV4-2 and TRBJ1-2; D gene uncertain. The V gene lost 0 bases and the J gene lost 7 bases, with 9 bases spanning the gap. The length of the CDR3 is 13 residues. The germline CDR1 and CDR2 sequences are LGHNA and YNFKEQ. CDR3 loop: CASSQDSGFGYTF. The DNA of the CDR3 is TGTGCCAGCAGCCAAGATAGTGGGTTTGGCTACACCTTC.

The V call is TRBV4-3, the J call TRBJ2-3; TRBD1 matches at 9 bases. V dropped 4 bases and J dropped 3; count of bases not matched to a gene: 8. Germline lookup yields CDR1 LGHNA and CDR2 YSLEER. The CDR3 is 16 amino acids. CDR3 coding DNA: TGCGCCAGCAGCCCATGGGACAGGGATGGGACAGATACGCAGTATTTT. Its protein product is CASSPWDRDGTDTQYF.

The chain employs TRBV7-9 and TRBJ2-7; D remains ambiguous. Trimming left V 4 bases short and J 5 bases short, with 6 bases between. The germline V gene encodes CDR1 SEHNR and CDR2 FQNEAQ (reference sequence). The CDR3 has 11 amino acids. The CDR3 DNA is TGTGCCAGCAGCTCTAGGGACGAGCAGTACTTC. It translates to CASSSRDEQYF.

CDR3 protein: CASSWLGGSDTQYF. Written as DNA, the CDR3 is TGCGCCAGCAGCTGGTTGGGGGGTTCAGATACGCAGTATTTT. V usage is TRBV5-1 and J usage is TRBJ2-3; tentatively, D is TRBD2 (6 bases). The CDR3 runs to 14 residues. Germline CDR1 reads SGHRS; CDR2 reads YFSETQ. Trimming took 3 bases from V and 4 from J, leaving 12 bases between them.

The chain combines TRBV3-1 (or the pseudogene TRBV3-2) with TRBJ2-2; 11 bases align to TRBD2. The CDR3 contains 20 residues. V dropped 4 bases and J dropped 8; count of bases not matched to a gene: 21. Germline V CDR1 and CDR2: LGHDT, YNNKEL (reference sequence). The CDR3 region is CASSPRRPATSGRVGGELFF. CDR3 nucleotide sequence: TGTGCCAGCAGCCCCCGGAGGCCCGCCACTAGCGGGAGAGTCGGAGGGGAGCTGTTTTTT.

The count of this clone is one. This rearrangement joins TRBV27 to TRBJ2-3, with 8 bases that match TRBD1. From germline, CDR1 is MNHEY and CDR2 SMNVEV (reference sequence). This CDR3 is 15 amino acids long. The junction had 5 bases not matched to a gene; V was cut back by 0 bases and J by 6 bases. The CDR3 DNA sequence: TGTGCCAGCAGTTTATCTGGCAGGGGGCGCGATACGCAGTATTTT. It specifies CASSLSGRGRDTQYF.

This clone was recorded once. The CDR3 coding sequence is TGTGCCACCAGTGAATCCGGACAGGACTACACCTTC. Amino acids: CATSESGQDYTF. The chain is built from TRBV24-1 and TRBJ1-2; 7 nucleotides line up with TRBD1. V gave up 4 bases and J gave up 10 bases; unmatched junction bases: 5. The CDR3 sequence is 12 residues long. Germline CDR1 reads KGHDR; CDR2 reads SFDVKD.

J is TRBJ2-1 and V is TRBV7-3; D perhaps matches TRBD1 (5 bases). Trimming shortened V by 4 bases and J by 1 base, and 5 bases separated the two germline ends. The CDR3 is 13 amino acids. CDR1 SGHTA and CDR2 FQGTGA come from the germline V gene. CDR3 sequence reads: CASSSGSYNEQFF. The CDR3 DNA follows: TGTGCCAGCAGCTCAGGGTCCTACAATGAGCAGTTCTTC.